One sample yielded the 11 T cell receptor beta chains listed below, sequenced in a study of blood T cell repertoires in COVID-19. Measured with immunoSEQ multiplex PCR; TCRdb has only the in-frame clones, and not every one. The sample consists of hundreds of thousands of clones, approximately 86% of them appearing once. The sequenced sample was peripheral blood. Source of these receptors: a woman in her sixties or seventies with COVID-19, enrolled during active disease.

This clone has a handful of counts. The rearrangement links TRBV5-6 to TRBJ2-5, with TRBD2 matching over 15 bases. V shed 1 base and J 5 bases; nucleotides not matched to a gene: 3. The CDR3 runs 16 residues. Germline loops: CDR1 SGHDT, CDR2 YYEEEE. The CDR3, as DNA: TGTGCCAGCAGCTTGCGTGGGACTAGCGGGGGGGAGACCCAGTACTTC. Its translation is CASSLRGTSGGETQYF.

This chain connects TRBV7-2 to TRBJ2-1; TRBD2 agrees at 10 bases. Looked up from germline, CDR1 is SGHTA and CDR2 is FQGNSA. V lost 5 bases and J lost 5; bases outside the gene matches: 6. CDR3 size: 15 residues. Written as DNA, the CDR3 is TGTGCCAGCAGCGTTAGCGGGGGGTTGAACAATGAGCAGTTCTTC. Translation: CASSVSGGLNNEQFF.

V usage is TRBV6-5 and J usage is TRBJ2-7, with a weak D call TRBD1 (7 bases). This CDR3 spans 16 amino acids. The germline CDR1 and CDR2 sequences are MNHEY and SVGAGI. Trimming pared 2 bases from V and 7 bases from J, leaving 21 bases between. As DNA, the CDR3 is TGTGCCAGCAGTTACCCCCAGACAGGGTCGACTAGGGAGCAGTACTTC. Amino acids: CASSYPQTGSTREQYF.

CDR3 in amino acids: CASKQANTGELFF. CDR3 in DNA: TGTGCCTCTAAACAGGCAAACACCGGGGAGCTGTTTTTT. The rearrangement uses TRBV28 and TRBJ2-2, with D maybe TRBD1 (5 bases). The CDR3 covers 13 residues. Germline lookup yields CDR1 MDHEN and CDR2 SYDVKM. V lost 11 bases, J lost 2 bases, and 12 bases lay in between.

The J gene is TRBJ2-3, the V gene TRBV6-5; D is possibly TRBD1 (7 bases). The CDR3 is made up of 15 amino acids. V was trimmed by 11 bases and J by 4 bases, leaving 22 bases between them. The germline V gene encodes CDR1 MNHEY and CDR2 SVGAGI. This CDR3 reads CASSSRRGQADTQYF. The CDR3 nucleotides read TGTGCCTCCTCCTCTAGGAGGGGGCAGGCAGATACGCAGTATTTT.

The CDR3, as DNA: TGTGCCAGCAGTTACTCCGGCGGGGGAATTCAAGAGACCCAGTACTTC. Protein product: CASSYSGGGIQETQYF. This chain links TRBV6-5 with TRBJ2-5, with TRBD2 matching over 7 bases. CDR3 length: 16 amino acids. The V segment lost 0 bases and the J segment 2 bases; nucleotides outside the gene matches: 6. Looked up from germline, CDR1 is MNHEY and CDR2 is SVGAGI.

The chain joins TRBV5-1 to TRBJ2-5, with D maybe TRBD1 (6 bases). From germline, CDR1 is SGHRS and CDR2 YFSETQ. Trimming left V 8 bases short and J 2 bases short, with 16 bases between. The CDR3 contains 14 residues. CDR3 protein: CASTPGHTQETQYF. The CDR3 DNA reads as TGCGCCAGTACACCGGGACACACACAAGAGACCCAGTACTTC.

This chain connects TRBV13 to TRBJ1-4; the D gene is possibly TRBD1 (6 bases). This CDR3 spans 15 amino acids. V was cut by 2 bases and J by 8 bases, with 15 bases left in between. Germline loops: CDR1 PRHDT, CDR2 FYEKMQ (reference sequence). CDR3 residues: CASSLQGPQAEKLFF. CDR3 in DNA: TGTGCCAGCAGCTTACAGGGGCCCCAAGCGGAAAAACTGTTTTTT.

This clone was seen only once. V usage is TRBV2 and J usage is TRBJ2-7, with D tentatively TRBD2 (5 bases). Germline loops: CDR1 SNHLY, CDR2 FYNNEI. The CDR3 extends over 12 amino acids. The CDR3 spells CALRGFSYEQYF. The CDR3 DNA is TGTGCTCTCCGGGGTTTTTCCTACGAGCAGTACTTC.

J is TRBJ2-2 and V is TRBV12-5, with D possibly being TRBD1 (6 bases). Germline V lookup: CDR1 LGHNT, CDR2 FRNRAP. V gave up 3 bases and J gave up 3 bases, with 14 bases separating them. The length of the CDR3 is 16 residues. The CDR3 loop reads CASGFSGARDTGELFF. In DNA, the CDR3 is TGTGCTAGTGGTTTTTCAGGGGCGAGGGACACCGGGGAGCTGTTTTTT.

This rearrangement joins TRBV3-1 (or the pseudogene TRBV3-2) to TRBJ1-3; D is unresolved. Germline V gene sequence: CDR1 LGHDT, CDR2 YNNKEL (reference sequence). This CDR3 comprises 11 residues. V was clipped by 4 bases and J by 7 bases, with 5 bases between them. The CDR3 nucleotides read TGTGCCAGCAGCCTATTGAACACCATATATTTT. It encodes CASSLLNTIYF.